This TCR beta chain was sequenced during a study of blood T cells in healthy people across ages. The study's findings and limits: Estimated diversity, derived from one million T cells, was regarded as an underestimate. Comparison with aged donors showed that long-lived donors had more naive CD4+ cells and higher diversity. Across the age range, TCR beta diversity per million T cells fell in a roughly linear way.

The CDR3 has 15 amino acids. Losses at the gene ends were 4 bases for V and 3 bases for J; bases not matched to a gene: 5. The germline gives CDR1 KGHSH, CDR2 LQKENI. The authors ran a second PCR of roughly 6 to 11 cycles using a sample-barcoded 5' primer and a J-beta primer mix. Each cDNA molecule was tagged by a template-switch adaptor that had 12 random nucleotides. MiXCR, run by TCRdb on the 5' RACE reads, gives a single entry per CDR3 protein. The sample yields roughly 790,000 distinct CDR3 sequences, roughly 41% seen once. This clonotype was counted only a few times. Its antigen is as yet unknown.

The source of this sequence is an older woman in good health. Sample: blood. This chain uses TRBV18 with TRBJ2-7; 11 nucleotides agree with TRBD1. DNA of the CDR3: TGTGCCAGCTCACGGGGGACAGGGGGGGACTACGAGCAGTACTTC. It specifies CASSRGTGGDYEQYF.